This is a list of T cell receptor beta chains from one sample in a study of T cell repertoires in cytomegalovirus infection. The antigens for these receptors are not known. Each CDR3 protein gets one entry after TCRdb re-called the reads with MiXCR. The repertoire has hundreds of thousands of distinct CDR3 sequences, approximately 42% of them found once; the top ten carry 43%. The material sequenced was cultured PBMCs, taken from culture after CMV antigen stimulation. These receptors originate from a human donor in good health (CMV status not recorded). Some clones in this sample may be carry-over from other donors' samples. Both conserved end residues are part of each CDR3. D genes are given only for firm matches. Clone size appears in some rows only: once, few, many, or a class for an expanded clone.

V gene: TRBV6-6
J gene: TRBJ2-2
clone size: many
D gene: -
CDR3 protein: CASSYTHGELFF
CDR3 DNA: TGTGCCAGCAGTTACACCCACGGGGAGCTGTTTTTT

V gene: TRBV5-4
J gene: TRBJ1-1
clone size: few
D gene: -
CDR3 protein: CASSTGPGHPITEAFF
CDR3 DNA: TGTGCCAGCAGCACTGGACCCGGACACCCGATTACTGAAGCTTTCTTT

V gene: TRBV6-2/TRBV6-3
J gene: TRBJ2-2
clone size: -
D gene: -
CDR3 protein: CASSYSKGQITGELFF
CDR3 DNA: TGTGCCAGCAGTTACTCGAAGGGGCAGATCACCGGGGAGCTGTTTTTT

V gene: TRBV6-2/TRBV6-3
J gene: TRBJ2-7
clone size: -
D gene: TRBD1
CDR3 protein: CASRPRGPRIDEQYF
CDR3 DNA: TGTGCCAGCAGGCCCAGGGGGCCCCGGATTGACGAGCAGTACTTC

V gene: TRBV19
J gene: TRBJ2-2
clone size: few
D gene: TRBD2
CDR3 protein: CASSRALAEITGELFF
CDR3 DNA: TGTGCCAGTTCAAGGGCACTAGCGGAGATCACCGGGGAGCTGTTTTTT

V gene: TRBV6-6
J gene: TRBJ2-7
clone size: -
D gene: -
CDR3 protein: CASSYLAGDYEQYF
CDR3 DNA: TGTGCCAGCAGTTACTTAGCAGGGGACTACGAGCAGTACTTC

V gene: TRBV20-1
J gene: TRBJ2-7
clone size: -
D gene: -
CDR3 protein: CSASRASLSSYEQYF
CDR3 DNA: TGCAGTGCTAGTAGGGCTAGCCTTTCCTCCTACGAGCAGTACTTC

V gene: TRBV12-3/TRBV12-4
J gene: TRBJ2-3
clone size: few
D gene: TRBD2
CDR3 protein: CASTVAGGRTDTQYF
CDR3 DNA: TGTGCCAGCACCGTAGCGGGGGGTCGTACAGATACGCAGTATTTT

V gene: TRBV6-6
J gene: TRBJ1-1
clone size: -
D gene: -
CDR3 protein: CASSFPGTDTEAFF
CDR3 DNA: TGTGCCAGCAGTTTCCCCGGGACGGACACTGAAGCTTTCTTT

V gene: TRBV7-4
J gene: TRBJ2-7
clone size: -
D gene: TRBD2
CDR3 protein: CASSLMRGLTYEQYF
CDR3 DNA: TGTGCCAGCAGCTTAATGCGGGGGTTAACCTACGAGCAGTACTTC

V gene: TRBV6-1
J gene: TRBJ2-7
clone size: -
D gene: -
CDR3 protein: CASHESLRAEQYF
CDR3 DNA: TGTGCCAGCCATGAGTCCCTCCGGGCCGAGCAGTACTTC

V gene: TRBV12-5
J gene: TRBJ2-1
clone size: few
D gene: TRBD1
CDR3 protein: CASGLVQWDSHNNEQFF
CDR3 DNA: TGTGCTAGTGGTTTGGTACAATGGGACAGCCACAACAATGAGCAGTTCTTC

V gene: TRBV14
J gene: TRBJ2-3
clone size: -
D gene: -
CDR3 protein: CASSRRRTDTQYF
CDR3 DNA: TGTGCCAGCAGCCGACGTCGCACAGATACGCAGTATTTT

V gene: TRBV11-2
J gene: TRBJ2-5
clone size: few
D gene: -
CDR3 protein: CASSFYFQETQYF
CDR3 DNA: TGTGCCAGCAGCTTTTACTTCCAAGAGACCCAGTACTTC

V gene: TRBV11-2
J gene: TRBJ2-3
clone size: -
D gene: -
CDR3 protein: CASSFDRTDTQYF
CDR3 DNA: TGTGCCAGCAGTTTTGACAGAACAGATACGCAGTATTTT

V gene: TRBV28
J gene: TRBJ2-5
clone size: -
D gene: TRBD1
CDR3 protein: CASSLWGQGNQETQYF
CDR3 DNA: TGTGCCAGCAGTTTATGGGGACAGGGCAACCAAGAGACCCAGTACTTC

V gene: TRBV7-2
J gene: TRBJ2-5
clone size: -
D gene: -
CDR3 protein: CASSLEIVGGVGTQYF
CDR3 DNA: TGTGCCAGCAGCTTAGAAATAGTGGGCGGAGTAGGGACCCAGTACTTC

V gene: TRBV19
J gene: TRBJ2-1
clone size: -
D gene: TRBD1
CDR3 protein: CASSIEDRGVHNEQFF
CDR3 DNA: TGTGCCAGTAGTATAGAAGACAGGGGAGTCCACAATGAGCAGTTCTTC

V gene: TRBV6-1
J gene: TRBJ1-1
clone size: once
D gene: -
CDR3 protein: CASSEAYWGVNTEAFF
CDR3 DNA: TGTGCCAGCAGTGAAGCCTACTGGGGAGTGAACACTGAAGCTTTCTTT

V gene: TRBV5-6
J gene: TRBJ2-1
clone size: -
D gene: TRBD2
CDR3 protein: CASSRRLAGDNEQFF
CDR3 DNA: TGTGCCAGCAGCCGGCGACTAGCGGGGGACAATGAGCAGTTCTTC

V gene: TRBV11-2
J gene: TRBJ2-2
clone size: -
D gene: -
CDR3 protein: CASSLDPLNTGELFF
CDR3 DNA: TGTGCCAGCAGCTTAGATCCGTTGAACACCGGGGAGCTGTTTTTT

V gene: TRBV20-1
J gene: TRBJ2-7
clone size: -
D gene: TRBD2
CDR3 protein: CSAKLAGGRYEQYF
CDR3 DNA: TGCAGTGCCAAACTAGCGGGGGGCCGCTACGAGCAGTACTTC

V gene: TRBV7-2
J gene: TRBJ2-5
clone size: -
D gene: -
CDR3 protein: CASSFNSRDSQETQYF
CDR3 DNA: TGTGCCAGCAGCTTTAACTCTCGCGACTCCCAAGAGACCCAGTACTTC

V gene: TRBV7-2
J gene: TRBJ2-3
clone size: many
D gene: -
CDR3 protein: CASSSQADTQYF
CDR3 DNA: TGTGCCAGCAGCTCTCAAGCGGATACGCAGTATTTT

V gene: TRBV2
J gene: TRBJ1-1
clone size: -
D gene: -
CDR3 protein: CASSEARGTEAFF
CDR3 DNA: TGTGCCAGCAGTGAAGCGCGGGGGACTGAAGCTTTCTTT

V gene: TRBV6-2/TRBV6-3
J gene: TRBJ2-5
clone size: -
D gene: TRBD1
CDR3 protein: CASSGFRGPEQETQYF
CDR3 DNA: TGTGCCAGCAGTGGATTTAGGGGGCCCGAGCAAGAGACCCAGTACTTC